The rows below give T cell receptor beta chains drawn from one sample of a study of cytomegalovirus exposure and HLA in healthy donors. Profiled with immunoSEQ multiplex PCR; TCRdb holds only in-frame clones, not every one. This table holds over 100,000 clones. The specimen sequenced was PBMCs. These receptors originate from a woman aged 40 to 55 in good health and CMV-seropositive. The CDR3 runs from the conserved cysteine through the conserved F or W. The D gene is left open where the match is weak. Where a row states a size, it is once, few, many or the class of an expanded clone; other rows omit it.

TRBD2	TRBV5-1	TRBJ2-1	.	TGCGCCAGCAGCCCCGCACTAGCGGGCTACAATGAGCAGTTCTTC	CASSPALAGYNEQFF
TRBD1	TRBV20-1	TRBJ2-7	.	TGCAGTGTATCGACAGGGTACGAGCAGTACTTC	CSVSTGYEQYF
TRBD1	TRBV27	TRBJ2-1	.	TGTGCCAGCAGTTTAGGGACAGGGGCTTACAATGAGCAGTTCTTC	CASSLGTGAYNEQFF
.	TRBV30	TRBJ1-1	.	TGTGCCTGGAGTGGGCATCCCCGGGGGAACACTGAAGCTTTCTTT	CAWSGHPRGNTEAFF
TRBD2	TRBV4-3	TRBJ2-3	.	TGCGCCAGCAGCCAAGGGACTAGCGGGAAAAGCACAGATACGCAGTATTTT	CASSQGTSGKSTDTQYF
TRBD1	TRBV6-5	TRBJ1-5	.	TGTGCCAGCAGTGCCGGGACAGGGGGTTTTCAGCCCCAGCATTTT	CASSAGTGGFQPQHF
TRBD2	TRBV18	TRBJ2-2	.	TGTGCCAGCTCACCATCACTAGCGGCGAACACCGGGGAGCTGTTTTTT	CASSPSLAANTGELFF
.	TRBV2	TRBJ1-4	.	TGTGCCAGCAGCGCGACAGTCGTTAATGAAAAACTGTTTTTT	CASSATVVNEKLFF
TRBD2	TRBV6-5	TRBJ2-7	.	TGTGCCAGCAGCTATGGACTAGAAACGGCCGAGCAGTACTTC	CASSYGLETAEQYF
.	TRBV13	TRBJ2-7	.	TGTGCCAGCAGCTTACTGGGGGCAAACGAGCAGTACTTC	CASSLLGANEQYF
TRBD2	TRBV9	TRBJ2-7	.	TGTGCCAGCAGCCCCGGGAGTGGGGGGGGCGAGCAGTACTTC	CASSPGSGGGEQYF
TRBD2	TRBV12-5	TRBJ2-1	.	TGTGCTAGTGGTTCAGCGTTAGCGGGAGACCATGAGCAGTTCTTC	CASGSALAGDHEQFF
.	TRBV5-1	TRBJ2-7	.	TGCGCCAGCAGCCCACAACGCAGGGGAGATTTTTCCTACGAGCAGTACTTC	CASSPQRRGDFSYEQYF
.	TRBV19	TRBJ2-1	.	TGTGCCAGTAGTCTAAACTACGAAGAGAAGTTCTTC	CASSLNYEEKFF
TRBD2	TRBV5-1	TRBJ2-3	.	TGCGCCAGCAGCCTTAGCGGGACGGGGTATACAGATACGCAGTATTTT	CASSLSGTGYTDTQYF
TRBD1	TRBV25-1	TRBJ1-5	.	TGTGCCAGTTCAAGTTCCGGGACAGGGGTTCTCAATCAGCCCCAGCATTTT	CASSSSGTGVLNQPQHF
.	TRBV5-5	TRBJ1-3	.	TGTGCCAGCAGCGGGGGCAGGGCCCTCTCTGGAAACACCATATATTTT	CASSGGRALSGNTIYF
.	TRBV30	TRBJ1-2	.	TGTGCCTGGAGTGGGGGGGGCTATGGCTACACCTTC	CAWSGGGYGYTF
.	TRBV19	TRBJ2-5	.	TGTGCCAGTAGTGGACGCACCGGGGGCCAAGAGACCCAGTACTTC	CASSGRTGGQETQYF
TRBD1	TRBV5-1	TRBJ2-3	.	TGCGCCAGCAGGGGGGACAGGGGAATGGCAGATACGCAGTATTTT	CASRGDRGMADTQYF
.	TRBV5-1	TRBJ1-1	.	TGCGCCAGCAGAATTTCCTCGAACACTGAAGCTTTCTTT	CASRISSNTEAFF
.	TRBV27	TRBJ2-7	medium-sized	TGTGCCAGCAGCCTACAGGGCCCCCCCTACGAGCAGTACTTC	CASSLQGPPYEQYF
TRBD1	TRBV30	TRBJ2-7	.	TGTGCCTGGAGCCGGGGGACAGGAACCTACGAGCAGTACTTC	CAWSRGTGTYEQYF
.	TRBV19	TRBJ2-1	.	TGTGCCAGTAGAAGATTCGTGGCGGGCAGCTCCTACAATGAGCAGTTCTTC	CASRRFVAGSSYNEQFF